This T cell receptor (beta chain) is drawn from a study of human T cells and chemical hapten exposure. Study conclusions and caveats: Healthy individuals' immune responses may differ from those of donors, who had alopecia. Versus controls, expanded TCRs had significantly more large CDR3 similarity clusters.

TCRdb passed the RACE reads through MiXCR, listing each CDR3 protein once. The table shows some 110,000 distinct CDR3 sequences, with around 10% occurring only once. Described time point: pre-sensitization, week 0. Treatment of the sample: therapeutic diphenylcyclopropenone sensitization with weekly scalp DPC. Donors, patients with alopecia ranging from 18 to 70 years old and judged suitable for DPC, provided samples. Deletions cut 3 bases from V and 1 base from J, with 16 bases between. The CDR3 is 16 amino acids. The V gene's germline CDR1 is KGHSH and CDR2 LQKENI. This clonotype was counted between two and nine times. The antigen is undetermined.

The V gene is TRBV18, the J gene TRBJ2-7; maybe TRBD2 (5 bases). The TCR originated in a woman between 50 and 59 years old with alopecia areata. Some clones in this sample may be carry-over from other donors' samples. The sample here was whole blood, taken in connection with sensitization to the hapten diphenylcyclopropenone (DPC). As DNA, the CDR3 is TGTGCCAGCTCACCGAGTAGGGCCCGGGGTTCCTACGAGCAGTACTTC. Protein sequence: CASSPSRARGSYEQYF. Full variable domain (missing parts from reference TRBV18 and TRBJ2-7): NAGVMQNPRHLVRRRGQEARLRCSPMKGHSHVYWYRQLPEEGLKFMVYLQKENIIDESGMPKERFSAEFPKEGPSILRIQQVVRGDSAAYFCASSPSRARGSYEQYFGPGTRLTVT.